One T cell receptor (beta chain) is described in this entry. Its antigen is unknown. MiXCR, run by TCRdb on the 5' RACE reads, gives a single entry per CDR3 protein. This sample yields 700,000 to 850,000 distinct CDR3 sequences, of which 12% are seen a single time; roughly 0.51% belongs to the top ten. The sample comes from a study of CD8 T cells in ankylosing spondylitis. The trim removed 9 bases at V and 8 bases at J, leaving 6 bases unmatched. This CDR3 has 12 residues. From germline, CDR1 is MNHNS and CDR2 SASEGT. Study results and limitations: Typical of ankylosing spondylitis blood, it appeared, was a TCR beta motif of 7 or 8 highly homologous variants.

V is TRBV6-1 and J is TRBJ1-4; TRBD1 agrees at 7 bases. This TCR was recovered from a male donor with ankylosing spondylitis. The sample comprised blood, either unsorted or a sorted T cell fraction (not recorded which). CDR3 residues: CASGTAFEKLFF. DNA of the CDR3: TGTGCCAGTGGGACAGCATTCGAAAAACTGTTTTTT.